A selection of T cell receptor beta chains follows, all from one sample in a study of T cell repertoires in cytomegalovirus infection. TCRdb redid the calling of the reads with MiXCR, one entry per CDR3 protein. The sample includes under 200,000 distinct CDR3 sequences, 28% of them seen just once. Sequencing input: PBMCs. These receptors all stem from a human donor in good health (CMV status not recorded). Some clones in this sample may be carry-over from other donors' samples. Both conserved end residues are part of each CDR3. A D gene is named only where the DNA matches it firmly. Part of the rows lack a size; the others show once, few, many or a class for expanded clones.

V: TRBV14
D: TRBD1
J: TRBJ1-2
size: NA
length: 15
CDR3: CASSQVYGTGYGYTF
DNA: TGTGCCAGCAGCCAAGTGTATGGGACAGGCTATGGCTACACCTTC

V: TRBV5-8
D: NA
J: TRBJ1-5
size: NA
length: 15
CDR3: CASSLDGGRDQPQHF
DNA: TGTGCCAGCAGCTTGGATGGGGGGCGGGATCAGCCCCAGCATTTT

V: TRBV20-1
D: NA
J: TRBJ1-5
size: NA
length: 20
CDR3: CSARGSTGACSGGGNQPQHF
DNA: TGCAGTGCTAGAGGGTCGACAGGCGCGTGCTCCGGAGGTGGCAATCAGCCCCAGCATTTT

V: TRBV11-3
D: TRBD1
J: TRBJ2-2
size: few
length: 14
CDR3: CASSGQGDTGELFF
DNA: TGTGCCAGCAGCGGACAGGGGGACACCGGGGAGCTGTTTTTT

V: TRBV15
D: TRBD2
J: TRBJ2-3
size: few
length: 16
CDR3: CATSRDLAGARNTQYF
DNA: TGTGCCACCAGCAGAGATTTAGCGGGGGCGAGAAATACGCAGTATTTT

V: TRBV18
D: NA
J: TRBJ2-7
size: NA
length: 16
CDR3: CASSPLPGIPFDEQYF
DNA: TGTGCCAGCTCACCCCTACCGGGCATTCCCTTCGACGAGCAGTACTTC

V: TRBV5-1
D: TRBD1
J: TRBJ2-3
size: NA
length: 16
CDR3: CSSSLGQGTLGDTQYF
DNA: TGCTCCAGCAGCTTGGGACAGGGAACATTGGGGGATACGCAGTATTTT

V: TRBV27
D: NA
J: TRBJ1-1
size: many
length: 12
CDR3: CASRTGQSEAFF
DNA: TGTGCCAGCAGGACCGGACAGTCTGAAGCTTTCTTT

V: TRBV4-1
D: NA
J: TRBJ1-3
size: NA
length: 17
CDR3: CASSQEASGEVGNTIYF
DNA: TGCGCCAGCAGCCAAGAAGCCTCCGGGGAAGTCGGAAACACCATATATTTT

V: TRBV2
D: TRBD2
J: TRBJ2-5
size: NA
length: 15
CDR3: CASSSGRLAQETQYF
DNA: TGTGCCAGCAGTTCAGGGAGACTAGCCCAAGAGACCCAGTACTTC

V: TRBV5-1
D: NA
J: TRBJ1-5
size: NA
length: 14
CDR3: CASSLDRPDQPQHF
DNA: TGCGCCAGCAGCTTGGACAGGCCGGATCAGCCCCAGCATTTT

V: TRBV7-6
D: NA
J: TRBJ1-2
size: NA
length: 14
CDR3: CASLWGGGLDGYTF
DNA: TGTGCCAGCCTATGGGGCGGGGGGCTCGATGGCTACACCTTC

V: TRBV11-1
D: NA
J: TRBJ1-1
size: NA
length: 13
CDR3: CASNGRTNTEAFF
DNA: TGTGCCAGCAACGGACGGACGAACACTGAAGCTTTCTTT

V: TRBV28
D: NA
J: TRBJ2-7
size: NA
length: 12
CDR3: CASRENRYEQYF
DNA: TGTGCCAGCAGGGAAAATAGATACGAGCAGTACTTC

V: TRBV19
D: NA
J: TRBJ1-2
size: few
length: 13
CDR3: CASSIPGNRGYTF
DNA: TGTGCCAGTAGTATCCCCGGGAACCGAGGCTACACCTTC

V: TRBV7-9
D: NA
J: TRBJ1-2
size: NA
length: 15
CDR3: CASSSTGILNYGYTF
DNA: TGTGCCAGCAGCTCAACAGGGATACTTAACTATGGCTACACCTTC

V: TRBV2
D: NA
J: TRBJ2-7
size: NA
length: 15
CDR3: CASSESRDRSHEQYF
DNA: TGTGCCAGCAGTGAGTCTCGAGACAGGTCCCACGAGCAGTACTTC

V: TRBV12-3/TRBV12-4
D: NA
J: TRBJ1-4
size: few
length: 14
CDR3: CASSYGTYPGKLFF
DNA: TGTGCCAGCAGTTATGGGACCTACCCTGGGAAACTGTTTTTT

V: TRBV7-8
D: NA
J: TRBJ2-5
size: many
length: 16
CDR3: CASSPTDQARKETQYF
DNA: TGTGCCAGCAGCCCGACGGACCAGGCTAGAAAAGAGACCCAGTACTTC

V: TRBV7-3
D: NA
J: TRBJ2-2
size: NA
length: 14
CDR3: CAVKGPSNTGELFF
DNA: TGTGCCGTCAAAGGACCCTCGAACACCGGGGAGCTGTTTTTT

V: TRBV12-3/TRBV12-4
D: NA
J: TRBJ1-5
size: NA
length: 12
CDR3: CASKGGTEAQHF
DNA: TGTGCCAGCAAGGGGGGTACTGAGGCCCAGCATTTT

V: TRBV20-1
D: NA
J: TRBJ1-6
size: NA
length: 15
CDR3: CSARAGQSYNSPLHF
DNA: TGCAGTGCTAGAGCCGGACAGTCTTATAATTCACCCCTCCACTTT

V: TRBV7-6
D: NA
J: TRBJ2-5
size: medium-sized
length: 11
CDR3: CASSSTGTQYF
DNA: TGTGCCAGCAGCTCCACAGGGACCCAGTACTTC

V: TRBV29-1
D: NA
J: TRBJ2-7
size: NA
length: 13
CDR3: CSVEDRGTYEQYF
DNA: TGCAGCGTTGAAGACAGGGGCACCTACGAGCAGTACTTC

V: TRBV7-2
D: NA
J: TRBJ1-2
size: NA
length: 13
CDR3: CASSSGGRYGYTF
DNA: TGTGCCAGCAGCTCAGGAGGGAGATATGGCTACACCTTC

V: TRBV29-1
D: NA
J: TRBJ2-7
size: NA
length: 14
CDR3: CSVETAQNAYEQYF
DNA: TGCAGCGTTGAAACAGCCCAGAATGCGTACGAGCAGTACTTC

V: TRBV25-1
D: NA
J: TRBJ2-7
size: NA
length: 15
CDR3: CASSKLARDSSEQYF
DNA: TGTGCCAGCAGTAAACTCGCCAGGGACTCCTCCGAGCAGTACTTC

V: TRBV6-1
D: NA
J: TRBJ1-5
size: few
length: 16
CDR3: CASSESRRQRNQPQHF
DNA: TGTGCCAGCAGTGAAAGCAGGAGACAACGCAATCAGCCCCAGCATTTT

V: TRBV7-2
D: TRBD1
J: TRBJ2-3
size: once
length: 14
CDR3: CASGSPTLGQGGYF
DNA: TGTGCCAGCGGCTCCCCTACATTGGGACAGGGCGGGTATTTT

V: TRBV29-1
D: TRBD1
J: TRBJ2-1
size: NA
length: 13
CDR3: CSVGQGIYNEQFF
DNA: TGCAGCGTTGGACAGGGGATCTACAATGAGCAGTTCTTC

V: TRBV2
D: NA
J: TRBJ1-1
size: NA
length: 11
CDR3: CASRMDREAFF
DNA: TGTGCCAGCAGGATGGACAGAGAAGCTTTCTTT

V: TRBV27
D: NA
J: TRBJ2-3
size: few
length: 14
CDR3: CASRPPRVTDTQYF
DNA: TGTGCCAGCCGTCCCCCAAGGGTCACAGATACGCAGTATTTT

V: TRBV7-2
D: NA
J: TRBJ2-3
size: few
length: 16
CDR3: CASSLVGTPDTDTQYF
DNA: TGTGCCAGCAGCTTAGTGGGGACTCCAGACACAGATACGCAGTATTTT

V: TRBV7-2
D: TRBD2
J: TRBJ2-2
size: few
length: 15
CDR3: CASSLLAANTGELFF
DNA: TGTGCCAGCAGCCTTCTAGCGGCGAACACCGGGGAGCTGTTTTTT

V: TRBV7-8
D: TRBD1
J: TRBJ2-1
size: NA
length: 14
CDR3: CASSLEQGYNEQFF
DNA: TGTGCCAGCAGCTTAGAACAGGGGTACAATGAGCAGTTCTTC

V: TRBV9
D: NA
J: TRBJ1-6
size: few
length: 16
CDR3: CASSVDGDPINSPLHF
DNA: TGTGCCAGCAGCGTAGATGGAGACCCCATAAATTCACCCCTCCACTTT

V: TRBV2
D: NA
J: TRBJ1-5
size: NA
length: 14
CDR3: CASSVNRDNQPQHF
DNA: TGTGCCAGCAGTGTTAACAGAGACAATCAGCCCCAGCATTTT

V: TRBV5-1
D: TRBD1
J: TRBJ1-2
size: NA
length: 14
CDR3: CASSLAGQGDGYTF
DNA: TGCGCCAGCAGCTTGGCTGGACAGGGCGATGGCTACACCTTC

V: TRBV2
D: TRBD2
J: TRBJ2-1
size: once
length: 15
CDR3: CATTTRTSFGGEQFF
DNA: TGTGCCACCACAACTCGGACTAGCTTCGGCGGCGAGCAGTTCTTC

V: TRBV24-1
D: TRBD1
J: TRBJ2-2
size: NA
length: 14
CDR3: CATSGQENTGELFF
DNA: TGTGCCACCAGCGGACAGGAGAACACCGGGGAGCTGTTTTTT

V: TRBV5-1
D: TRBD1
J: TRBJ1-2
size: once
length: 14
CDR3: CASSYGSGGDGDTF
DNA: TGCGCCAGCAGCTACGGGTCAGGGGGCGATGGCGACACCTTC

V: TRBV2
D: NA
J: TRBJ2-5
size: few
length: 11
CDR3: CASKLAETQYF
DNA: TGTGCCAGCAAATTAGCAGAGACCCAGTACTTC

V: TRBV7-2
D: TRBD1
J: TRBJ1-1
size: many
length: 15
CDR3: CASSIPGQGLLEAFF
DNA: TGTGCCAGCAGCATACCGGGACAGGGGCTCCTTGAAGCTTTCTTT

V: TRBV5-1
D: NA
J: TRBJ2-5
size: NA
length: 15
CDR3: CASSLDMVSRETQYF
DNA: TGCGCCAGCAGCTTGGATATGGTCAGCAGAGAGACCCAGTACTTC

V: TRBV7-9
D: TRBD1
J: TRBJ2-5
size: NA
length: 15
CDR3: CASSSSRQGEETQYF
DNA: TGTGCCAGCAGCTCGTCCCGACAGGGTGAAGAGACCCAGTACTTC

V: TRBV7-8
D: TRBD1
J: TRBJ1-1
size: many
length: 16
CDR3: CASSPDLGQGGTEAFF
DNA: TGTGCCAGCAGCCCGGACCTGGGACAGGGTGGCACTGAAGCTTTCTTT

V: TRBV7-2
D: NA
J: TRBJ2-2
size: few
length: 14
CDR3: CASSSRGGTGELFF
DNA: TGTGCCAGCAGCTCGCGGGGTGGGACCGGGGAGCTGTTTTTT

V: TRBV9
D: NA
J: TRBJ1-1
size: few
length: 12
CDR3: CASSGLRGKAFF
DNA: TGTGCCAGCAGCGGATTGAGGGGTAAAGCTTTCTTT

V: TRBV7-8
D: TRBD1
J: TRBJ2-7
size: many
length: 14
CDR3: CASSPGQGANEQYF
DNA: TGTGCCAGCAGCCCTGGACAGGGGGCCAACGAGCAGTACTTC

V: TRBV6-5
D: NA
J: TRBJ1-5
size: few
length: 15
CDR3: CASREGVLTNQPQHF
DNA: TGTGCCAGCAGGGAAGGGGTACTGACGAATCAGCCCCAGCATTTT

V: TRBV7-3
D: NA
J: TRBJ2-7
size: NA
length: 15
CDR3: CASSLTRGSSYEQYF
DNA: TGTGCCAGCAGCTTAACACGGGGGAGCTCCTACGAGCAGTACTTC

V: TRBV29-1
D: NA
J: TRBJ2-5
size: NA
length: 10
CDR3: CSTKRETQYF
DNA: TGCAGCACGAAACGGGAGACCCAGTACTTC

V: TRBV4-1
D: TRBD1
J: TRBJ1-6
size: many
length: 14
CDR3: CASSLGQGTTPLHF
DNA: TGCGCCAGCAGCCTGGGACAGGGGACGACACCCCTCCACTTT

V: TRBV4-1
D: NA
J: TRBJ2-7
size: many
length: 14
CDR3: CASSQDVLNYEQYF
DNA: TGCGCCAGCAGCCAAGATGTGCTGAACTACGAGCAGTACTTC

V: TRBV7-2
D: NA
J: TRBJ1-1
size: NA
length: 15
CDR3: CASSAPQGENTEAFF
DNA: TGTGCCAGCAGCGCCCCTCAGGGAGAGAACACTGAAGCTTTCTTT

V: TRBV5-4
D: NA
J: TRBJ2-4
size: NA
length: 14
CDR3: CASSLGPRQASQYF
DNA: TGTGCCAGCAGCTTGGGTCCAAGGCAGGCGAGTCAGTACTTC

V: TRBV7-2
D: NA
J: TRBJ1-1
size: many
length: 14
CDR3: CASTRGGMNTEAFF
DNA: TGTGCCAGCACTCGAGGAGGTATGAACACTGAAGCTTTCTTT